A selection of T cell receptor beta chains follows, all from one sample in a study of early T cells in non-severe SARS-CoV-2 infection. MiXCR, applied by TCRdb to the 5' RACE reads, yields one record per CDR3 protein. Among tens of thousands of distinct CDR3 sequences listed, 13% were seen once. The sequenced sample consisted of whole blood. These receptors were taken from an adult who was a healthcare worker with PCR-confirmed SARS-CoV-2 infection or an uninfected control (not recorded which). The CDR3 runs from the conserved cysteine through the conserved F or W. The order of the fields is D gene, J gene, V gene, clone size, CDR3 DNA, CDR3 protein. A D gene is named only where the DNA matches it firmly. Where a row states a size, it is once, few, many or the class of an expanded clone; other rows omit it.

d_gene: -; j_gene: TRBJ1-2; v_gene: TRBV19; abundance: many; CDR3nt: TGTGCCAGTAGTTACCGGGGGGAATACTATGGCTACACCTTC; CDR3aa: CASSYRGEYYGYTF
d_gene: TRBD1; j_gene: TRBJ2-3; v_gene: TRBV6-5; abundance: many; CDR3nt: TGTGCCAGCAGCCTCAGGGGGCGAGGGACAGATACGCAGTATTTT; CDR3aa: CASSLRGRGTDTQYF
d_gene: -; j_gene: TRBJ1-6; v_gene: TRBV2; abundance: -; CDR3nt: TGTGCCAGCAGACGGGCTTCCCGGCTCGGTTCACCCCTCCACTTT; CDR3aa: CASRRASRLGSPLHF
d_gene: TRBD1; j_gene: TRBJ2-5; v_gene: TRBV6-2/TRBV6-3; abundance: many; CDR3nt: TGTGCCAGCAGCCGCCTACTACAGGGGTTCGGAGAGACCCAGTACTTC; CDR3aa: CASSRLLQGFGETQYF
d_gene: TRBD1; j_gene: TRBJ1-2; v_gene: TRBV12-3/TRBV12-4; abundance: many; CDR3nt: TGTGCCAGCAGTTCAGGGGGCTATGGCTACACCTTC; CDR3aa: CASSSGGYGYTF
d_gene: -; j_gene: TRBJ2-1; v_gene: TRBV7-2; abundance: few; CDR3nt: TGTGCCAGCAGCTTAGCTCAGAGCCTCGGGGGGCAGTTCTTC; CDR3aa: CASSLAQSLGGQFF
d_gene: -; j_gene: TRBJ2-7; v_gene: TRBV2; abundance: many; CDR3nt: TGTGCCAGCAGAGAAGGCGGCGCCGAGCAGTACTTC; CDR3aa: CASREGGAEQYF
d_gene: -; j_gene: TRBJ1-4; v_gene: TRBV4-2; abundance: -; CDR3nt: TGTGCCAGCAGCAAAACTCACAGGGTTGGGGGATCTTGGAATGAAAAACTGTTTTTT; CDR3aa: CASSKTHRVGGSWNEKLFF
d_gene: -; j_gene: TRBJ2-5; v_gene: TRBV12-3/TRBV12-4; abundance: many; CDR3nt: TGTGCCAGCAGTTTATTGATAGGAGAGACCCAGTACTTC; CDR3aa: CASSLLIGETQYF
d_gene: -; j_gene: TRBJ1-2; v_gene: TRBV6-5; abundance: few; CDR3nt: TGTGCCAGCAGTTTAGGCCCTAACTATGGCTACACCTTC; CDR3aa: CASSLGPNYGYTF
d_gene: TRBD1; j_gene: TRBJ2-7; v_gene: TRBV14; abundance: -; CDR3nt: TGTGCCAGCAGCCAAGATCACAGGGGCAAATACGAGCAGTACTTC; CDR3aa: CASSQDHRGKYEQYF
d_gene: TRBD1; j_gene: TRBJ2-6; v_gene: TRBV7-9; abundance: many; CDR3nt: TGTGCCAGCAGCAGAAGGGGACAGGGAGAAGCTGGGGCCAACGTCCTGACTTTC; CDR3aa: CASSRRGQGEAGANVLTF
d_gene: -; j_gene: TRBJ2-7; v_gene: TRBV2; abundance: few; CDR3nt: TGTGCCAGCAGTGAAGCTATCTACGAGCAGTACTTC; CDR3aa: CASSEAIYEQYF
d_gene: -; j_gene: TRBJ1-1; v_gene: TRBV5-1; abundance: -; CDR3nt: TGCGCCAGCAGCTTGGCAGGGTGGAGCACTGAAGCTTTCTTT; CDR3aa: CASSLAGWSTEAFF